This T cell receptor beta chain was sequenced during a study of regulatory T cells in long-lasting Graves disease. This sample's time point: persistent/refractory GD, antithyroid drugs over 5 years with positive TRAb. After RNA was extracted from PBMCs, the TCR library was made from it. Tubes containing EDTA received 7 to 10 milliliters of drawn peripheral blood. Study results and caveats: Persistent cases favored TRBV28, TRBJ1-2 and TRBJ2-5. Not thyroid tissue but only peripheral blood was studied.

Both iRepertoire HTBI primers and Arm-PCR of CDR3 regions were used to build the TCR beta libraries. Via MiXCR, TCRdb re-called the multiplex PCR reads, giving one row per CDR3 protein. The repertoire includes about 460,000 distinct CDR3 sequences, 20% to 25% of them detected once, and around 14% sits in the top ten. Concerning this clonotype: The antigen is unknown.

CDR1 SGHNT and CDR2 YENEEA come from the germline V gene. This CDR3 comprises 15 residues. The V and J ends lost 2 bases and 6 bases, in that order; junction bases with no gene match: 7. The sample consisted of peripheral blood mononuclear cells (PBMCs), taken when the disease was refractory, from a patient treated with antithyroid drugs. The chain recombines TRBV11-3 with TRBJ2-1, with TRBD2 matching over 7 bases. The receptor's source is a female donor with Graves disease. The CDR3 protein is CASSLLGLVGNEQFF. The CDR3, as DNA: TGTGCCAGCAGCTTACTAGGACTAGTAGGCAATGAGCAGTTCTTC.